Following are 6 T cell receptor beta chains from one sample sequenced in a study of OX40 agonist ivuxolimab in advanced cancers. Sequencing used immunoSEQ multiplex PCR; TCRdb keeps in-frame clones, though not all of them. The data contain some 40,000 clones, approximately 90% of them seen just once; the ten biggest clones take up 13% to 15%. The source material was CD4+ or CD8+ T cells sorted from blood, sampled in a trial of the OX40 agonist ivuxolimab. All receptors derive from an adult with an advanced solid tumor such as melanoma, head and neck, liver or kidney cancer.

The J gene is TRBJ2-5, the V gene TRBV15; 7 bases align to TRBD2. The CDR3 consists of 14 residues. From germline, CDR1 is LNHNV and CDR2 YYDKDF (reference sequence). With V trimmed by 0 bases and J by 4 bases, 2 bases remained unmatched. Written as DNA, the CDR3 is TGTGCCACCAGCAGAGATGTAGCGGGAGAGACCCAGTACTTC. Translation: CATSRDVAGETQYF.

The chain recombines TRBV11-3 with TRBJ2-7, with D unclear. This CDR3 has 13 amino acids. Deletions cut 4 bases from V and 6 bases from J, with 13 bases between. From germline, CDR1 is SGHNT and CDR2 YENEEA. CDR3 DNA: TGTGCCAGCAGCTCCGCTCCAAATCCCGAGCAGTACTTC. The encoded protein is CASSSAPNPEQYF.

The rearrangement links TRBV2 to TRBJ1-1, with 11 bases fitting TRBD1. The CDR3 totals 15 residues. The germline gives CDR1 SNHLY, CDR2 FYNNEI. V gave up 6 bases and J gave up 3 bases; unmatched junction bases: 6. The CDR3: CASRGTGGEDTEAFF. CDR3 coding DNA: TGTGCCAGCAGGGGGACAGGGGGTGAGGACACTGAAGCTTTCTTT.

The gene calls are TRBV27 and TRBJ2-5; 10 bases are a match to TRBD1. Trimming at V came to 5 bases and at J to 2 bases, leaving 11 bases not matched to a gene. Germline loops: CDR1 MNHEY, CDR2 SMNVEV (reference sequence). The CDR3 spans 17 residues. DNA of the CDR3: TGTGCCAGCAGTCCCTTACCCGGGACAGGGGATCAAGAGACCCAGTACTTC. Translated, it gives CASSPLPGTGDQETQYF.

The rearrangement uses TRBV18 and TRBJ2-7; possibly TRBD1 for D (6 bases). Deletions cut 4 bases from V and 4 bases from J, with 14 bases between. Germline V gene lookup returns CDR1 KGHSH and CDR2 LQKENI. This CDR3 spans 14 amino acids. CDR3 nucleotide sequence: TGTGCCAGCTCACAACAGGGAATTGATTACGAGCAGTACTTC. This translates into CASSQQGIDYEQYF.

This chain links TRBV6-5 with TRBJ2-3, with D unclear. The CDR3 contains 13 residues. V was clipped by 9 bases and J by 2 bases, with 12 bases between them. CDR1 is MNHEY, CDR2 SVGAGI, per germline. The CDR3 protein is CASSLGNTDTQYF. CDR3 coding DNA: TGTGCCAGTTCGCTAGGGAACACAGATACGCAGTATTTT.